These 27 T cell receptor beta chains were all obtained from the same sample, sequenced in a study of blood T cells in healthy people across ages. Sample-barcoded 5' priming and a J-beta primer mix drove a second PCR of roughly 7 to 11 cycles. TCRdb recomputed calls from the 5' RACE reads with MiXCR, one row per CDR3 protein. Here the sample spans about 800,000 distinct CDR3 sequences, more than 20% being singletons. In addition, the sample was reused for a study of T cells of mothers and their children.

The material sequenced was blood. The origin of the receptors is a boy younger than 18 in good health.

This chain joins TRBV6-5 and TRBJ2-7, with D perhaps assigned TRBD1 or TRBD2 (6 bases each). The CDR3 covers 15 residues. Germline loops: CDR1 MNHEY, CDR2 SVGAGI. Deletions cut 0 bases from V and 8 bases from J, with 17 bases between. CDR3 sequence (DNA): TGTGCCAGCAGTTACTCGGCAGGGGAGGTTTTTAAGCAGTACTTC. It is translated as CASSYSAGEVFKQYF.

The V gene is TRBV29-1, the J gene TRBJ2-3; maybe TRBD2 (6 bases). CDR3 length: 16 amino acids. Germline CDR1 is SQVTM and CDR2 is ANQGSEA. V lost 6 bases and J 4 bases, leaving 23 bases between the germline ends. This CDR3 is CSVLGHSSVDPDTQYF. The CDR3 bases are TGCAGCGTCCTCGGCCACTCTAGCGTGGACCCAGATACGCAGTATTTT.

The chain is built from TRBV4-3 and TRBJ1-6, with 9 bases identical to TRBD1. CDR1 is LGHNA and CDR2 is YSLEER in the germline V gene. Trimming cost V 2 bases and J 7 bases; bases outside gene matches: 6. The CDR3 runs 16 residues. For the CDR3, the DNA is TGCGCCAGCAGCCAAACGCTGGGACAGGGAAATTCACCCCTCCACTTT. Translating gives CASSQTLGQGNSPLHF.

The V call is TRBV2, the J call TRBJ2-7, with 7 bases identical to TRBD1. The V segment lost 4 bases and the J segment 4 bases; nucleotides outside the gene matches: 7. The CDR3 extends over 14 amino acids. The germline V gene has CDR1 SNHLY and CDR2 FYNNEI. The CDR3 DNA is TGTGCCAGCAGTGCCCGACAGGGTCATTACGAGCAGTACTTC. This gives the protein CASSARQGHYEQYF.

The rearrangement uses TRBV28 and TRBJ1-4, with D tentatively TRBD1 (5 bases). Germline assignment: CDR1 MDHEN and CDR2 SYDVKM. Trimming took off 2 bases at V and 1 base at J, with 11 bases between the two ends. The CDR3 extends over 16 amino acids. CDR3 bases: TGTGCCAGCAGTTTACTAGGGACGGTAACTAATGAAAAACTGTTTTTT. It codes for CASSLLGTVTNEKLFF. The full variable domain, completed using reference TRBV28 and TRBJ1-4, is DVKVTQSSRYLVKRTGEKVFLECVQDMDHENMFWYRQDPGLGLRLIYFSYDVKMKEKGDIPEGYSVSREKKERFSLILESASTNQTSMYLCASSLLGTVTNEKLFFGSGTQLSVL.

In this sample, this clonotype turned up a few times. V usage is TRBV4-3 and J usage is TRBJ2-1; no firm D call. V lost 8 bases and J 5 bases, leaving 13 bases between the germline ends. In germline, CDR1 is LGHNA, CDR2 YSLEER. The CDR3 loop spans 13 amino acids. This CDR3 reads CASAKDGDNEQFF. The CDR3, as DNA: TGCGCCAGCGCAAAGGATGGGGACAATGAGCAGTTCTTC.

The sample holds a few counts of this clonotype. One end of the junction does not line up with germline, which may come from a read error. The chain carries TRBV12-3 or TRBV12-4 and TRBJ2-7; D is perhaps TRBD1 or TRBD2 (6 bases each). CDR3 size: 13 residues. CDR3 region: CASSPYGGAEYRF. Here the CDR3 DNA reads TGTGCCAGCAGTCCATACGGGGGCGCGGAATATCGCTTC.

The chain uses TRBV24-1 and TRBJ2-5, with 9 bases lining up with TRBD2. This CDR3 has 15 residues. Germline V gives CDR1 KGHDR, CDR2 SFDVKD. V trimming: 4 bases; J trimming: 4 bases; junction bases outside the gene matches: 6. The CDR3 DNA sequence: TGTGCCACCAGTGACGTAGCGGGAGCTGGAGAGACCCAGTACTTC. As protein: CATSDVAGAGETQYF.

The chain uses TRBV11-2 and TRBJ2-5, with D maybe TRBD2 (6 bases). Germline CDR1 is SGHAT and CDR2 is FQNNGV. With 4 bases removed from V and 7 bases from J, the gap between germline ends came to 19 bases. The CDR3 covers 15 residues. CDR3 protein: CASSSGRPPGGTQYF. The CDR3 DNA sequence: TGTGCCAGCAGCTCAGGGAGGCCCCCCGGCGGGACCCAGTACTTC.

In this sample, this clonotype turned up a few times. The chain has TRBV7-2 and TRBJ1-1; D remains ambiguous. Germline V lookup: CDR1 SGHTA, CDR2 FQGNSA. The CDR3 is made up of 12 amino acids. The V end was cut by 2 bases, the J end by 7 bases, with 8 bases between. The CDR3 reads CASSLSGIEAFF. As DNA, the CDR3 is TGTGCCAGCAGCTTATCAGGAATTGAAGCTTTCTTT.

This clonotype showed up just a few times. CDR3 protein: CSVARDDNEQFF. The CDR3 coding sequence is TGCAGCGTTGCCAGGGACGACAATGAGCAGTTCTTC. The V and J genes are TRBV29-1 and TRBJ2-1; D is perhaps TRBD1 or TRBD2 (5 bases each). This CDR3 spans 12 amino acids. CDR1 SQVTM and CDR2 ANQGSEA come from the germline V gene. V lost 4 bases and J 5 bases, leaving 9 bases between the germline ends.

This clonotype was seen more than once but under ten times. This chain links TRBV27 with TRBJ2-5, with 7 bases lining up with TRBD1. There are 16 residues in the CDR3. Per germline, CDR1 MNHEY and CDR2 SMNVEV (reference sequence). J gave up 5 bases and V 6 bases, and 15 bases lay outside the gene matches. The CDR3 DNA reads as TGTGCCAGCAGCCCCGGGGCAGACAGGGAAGCCGAGACCCAGTACTTC. Residues: CASSPGADREAETQYF.

In its sample, this clonotype was seen a few times. This chain connects TRBV2 to TRBJ2-5; no firm D call. V shed 2 bases and J shed 5 bases, with 6 bases lying between them. The germline gives CDR1 SNHLY, CDR2 FYNNEI. This CDR3 is built from 12 residues. CDR3 nucleotides: TGTGCCAGCAGTGAACTTGAGGAGACCCAGTACTTC. Amino acids: CASSELEETQYF.

The chain links TRBV20-1 to TRBJ2-7; D assignment may be TRBD1 or TRBD2 (5 bases each). The V end was cut by 6 bases, the J end by 0 bases, with 9 bases between. There are 12 residues in the CDR3. CDR1 is DFQATT and CDR2 is SNEGSKA in the germline V gene (reference sequence). CDR3 residues: CSAFGASYEQYF. DNA of the CDR3: TGCAGTGCCTTCGGGGCCTCCTACGAGCAGTACTTC.

This clonotype has only one observation. This CDR3 reads CASSFSSGGTQETQYF. The DNA of the CDR3 is TGTGCCAGCAGCTTTTCCAGCGGGGGGACTCAAGAGACCCAGTACTTC. The chain uses TRBV5-4 and TRBJ2-5, with 9 bases lining up with TRBD2. Per the germline V gene, CDR1 is SGHNT and CDR2 is YYREEE (reference sequence). V shed 2 bases and J 2 bases; nucleotides not matched to a gene: 7. This CDR3 has 16 residues.

The chain employs TRBV6-2 or TRBV6-3 and TRBJ2-2; D unclear. The CDR3 totals 14 residues. The V gene lost 4 bases and the J gene lost 5 bases, with 11 bases spanning the gap. Germline loops: CDR1 MNHEY, CDR2 SVGEGT. The CDR3 bases are TGTGCCAGCAGTTGGCAGGAGCGAACCGGGGAGCTGTTTTTT. This translates into CASSWQERTGELFF.

This clonotype came up a few times. The chain uses TRBV9 and TRBJ2-2; no clear D. The germline V gene encodes CDR1 SGDLS and CDR2 YYNGEE. The CDR3 runs 15 residues. Trimming took 3 bases from V and 2 from J, leaving 11 bases between them. CDR3: CASSAATHNTGELFF. CDR3 DNA sequence: TGTGCCAGCAGCGCGGCGACACATAACACCGGGGAGCTGTTTTTT.

There are a few counts of this clonotype. The chain recombines TRBV6-2 or TRBV6-3 with TRBJ2-4; D gene uncertain. CDR1 is MNHEY and CDR2 is SVGEGT in the germline V gene. The CDR3 covers 12 residues. Trimming pared 2 bases from V and 4 bases from J, leaving 3 bases between. As DNA, the CDR3 is TGTGCCAGCAGTTACCCGAAAAACATTCAGTACTTC. Translation: CASSYPKNIQYF.

In regard to this clonotype: Germline and junction disagree at one end, which may indicate a read error. The chain has TRBV7-2 and TRBJ2-3, with 11 bases lining up with TRBD2. This CDR3 has 15 residues. Looked up from germline, CDR1 is SGHTA and CDR2 is FQGNSA. The CDR3 loop reads CASSKNRASGRYGDF. DNA for the CDR3: TGTGCCAGCAGCAAAAATCGGGCTAGCGGGAGGTATGGGGATTTT.

This clonotype was picked up a small number of times. The J gene is TRBJ2-7, the V gene TRBV7-2, with D possibly matching TRBD1 (5 bases). The CDR3 is 15 residues long. The V gene's germline CDR1 is SGHTA and CDR2 FQGNSA. Deletions cut 6 bases from V and 5 bases from J, with 20 bases between. The DNA for the CDR3 is TGTGCCAGCAGTCCCTGGGGCCGGCTCACCAACGAGCAGTACTTC. It encodes CASSPWGRLTNEQYF.

A word on this clonotype: Possible read error: a much larger clone is one base away. The V gene is TRBV24-1, the J gene TRBJ2-6; maybe TRBD1 (5 bases). V was trimmed by 0 bases and J by 5 bases, leaving 10 bases between them. CDR1 is KGHDR, CDR2 SFDVKD, per germline. This CDR3 has 16 amino acids. The CDR3 coding sequence is TGTGCCACCAGTGATTTGACAGGAGATAGGGCCAACGTCCTGACTTTC. Its protein is CATSDLTGDRANVLTF.

The table lists this clonotype with many counts. The V call is TRBV28, the J call TRBJ2-5; a weak D match, TRBD2 (5 bases). The germline CDR1 and CDR2 sequences are MDHEN and SYDVKM. This CDR3 has 15 residues. V lost 7 bases, J lost 4 bases, and 19 bases lay in between. CDR3 in DNA: TGTGCCAGCATTAACCCACGCGACTACATAGAGACCCAGTACTTC. It yields the protein CASINPRDYIETQYF.

The genes are TRBV9 and TRBJ2-7; D is ambiguous. From germline, CDR1 is SGDLS and CDR2 YYNGEE. The CDR3 spans 15 residues. Trimming cost V 0 bases and J 2 bases, with 12 bases left between them. CDR3 sequence: CASSVEAAWAYEQYF. CDR3 DNA sequence: TGTGCCAGCAGCGTAGAGGCAGCTTGGGCCTACGAGCAGTACTTC. The variable domain in full, with the rest retrieved from reference TRBV9 and TRBJ2-7, is DSGVTQTPKHLITATGQRVTLRCSPRSGDLSVYWYQQSLDQGLQFLIQYYNGEERAKGNILERFSAQQFPDLHSELNLSSLELGDSALYFCASSVEAAWAYEQYFGPGTRLTVT.

V usage is TRBV11-1 and J usage is TRBJ1-5, with D uncertain. This CDR3 spans 19 amino acids. The germline CDR1 and CDR2 sequences are SGHAT and FQDESV (reference sequence). The V end lost 5 bases, the J end lost 0 bases, and 23 bases lay between the germline ends. In DNA form, the CDR3 reads TGTGCCAGCAGCCAAGAATCCCCTCAGGAATATAATAGCAATCAGCCCCAGCATTTT. Translating it yields CASSQESPQEYNSNQPQHF. Full variable domain (missing parts from reference TRBV11-1 and TRBJ1-5): EAEVAQSPRYKITEKSQAVAFWCDPISGHATLYWYRQILGQGPELLVQFQDESVVDDSQLPKDRFSAERLKGVDSTLKIQPAELGDSAMYLCASSQESPQEYNSNQPQHFGDGTRLSIL.

This clonotype appeared a few times. The rearrangement uses TRBV6-1 and TRBJ2-7; 10 bases are shared with TRBD1. There are 15 residues in the CDR3. Germline values: CDR1 MNHNS, CDR2 SASEGT. After removal of 6 bases from V and 4 bases from J, the junction contained 9 bases not matched to a gene. As DNA, the CDR3 is TGTGCCAGCAGAGCCCGGGACAGGGGAAATTACGAGCAGTACTTC. Translation gives CASRARDRGNYEQYF.

This clonotype was seen a few times. The rearrangement uses TRBV6-2 or TRBV6-3 and TRBJ2-5, with a possible D match to TRBD1 (6 bases). Germline loops: CDR1 MNHEY, CDR2 SVGEGT. Trimming cost V 7 bases and J 0 bases, with 12 bases left between them. The CDR3 has 14 residues. The DNA of the CDR3 is TGTGCCAGCACTGCACAGGGTTACCAAGAGACCCAGTACTTC. Translated, it gives CASTAQGYQETQYF.

This clonotype was found a few times. The junction does not match germline at one end; this may be a read error. The chain employs TRBV9 and TRBJ2-3; possibly TRBD2 for D (6 bases). The germline CDR1 and CDR2 sequences are SGDLS and YYNGEE. The CDR3 contains 16 residues. CDR3 DNA: TGTGCCAGCAGCGTAGGTGTTCGGGGGAGCACAGGTACGCAGTATTTT. Translation gives CASSVGVRGSTGTQYF.